This T cell receptor (beta chain) was identified in a study of T-cell memory formation after mild COVID-19. Study-wide points: Clones that contracted clustered mainly in CM and EM if CD4+ and in EMRA if CD8+.

Germline V gene lookup returns CDR1 SGHRS and CDR2 YFSETQ. The CDR3 runs 13 residues. The junction had 3 bases not matched to a gene; V was cut back by 0 bases and J by 7 bases. Worth noting for this clonotype: Its matching antigen is unknown.

TCR alpha and TCR beta cDNA libraries carrying sample barcodes and UMIs came from 5'RACE with constant-segment primers. TCRdb passed the 5' RACE reads through MiXCR, listing each CDR3 protein once. This sample has roughly 480,000 distinct CDR3 sequences, with around a quarter found just once. The specimen sequenced was PBMCs or a T cell subset sorted from them (not recorded which). The receptor comes from an adult woman who had mild COVID-19 (a few samples of this study predate the infection). Cell type and time point are not known. This chain connects TRBV5-1 to TRBJ2-5, with TRBD1 identical over 7 bases. This chain's CDR3 is CASSLGQGWTQYF. CDR3 nucleotide sequence: TGCGCCAGCAGCTTGGGACAGGGTTGGACCCAGTACTTC.